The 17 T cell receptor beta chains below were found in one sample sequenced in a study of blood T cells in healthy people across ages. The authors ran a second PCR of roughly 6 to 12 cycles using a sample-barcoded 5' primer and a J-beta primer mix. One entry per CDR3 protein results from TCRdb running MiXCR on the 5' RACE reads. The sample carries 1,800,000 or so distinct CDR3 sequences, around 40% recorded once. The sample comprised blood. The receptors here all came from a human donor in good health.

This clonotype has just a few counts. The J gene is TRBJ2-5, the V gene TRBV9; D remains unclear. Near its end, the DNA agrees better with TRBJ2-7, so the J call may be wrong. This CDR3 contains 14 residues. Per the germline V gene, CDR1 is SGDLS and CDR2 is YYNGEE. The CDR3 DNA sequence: TGTGCCAGCAGCGTAGGCAGCTTTGGTGGCGAGCAGTACTTC. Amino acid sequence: CASSVGSFGGEQYF.

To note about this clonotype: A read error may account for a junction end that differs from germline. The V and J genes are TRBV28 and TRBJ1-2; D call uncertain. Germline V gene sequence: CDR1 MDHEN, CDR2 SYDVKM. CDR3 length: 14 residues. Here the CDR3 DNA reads TGTGCCAGCACAGCGATCAGATTAAACTATGGCTACACTTTC. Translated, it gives CASTAIRLNYGYTF.

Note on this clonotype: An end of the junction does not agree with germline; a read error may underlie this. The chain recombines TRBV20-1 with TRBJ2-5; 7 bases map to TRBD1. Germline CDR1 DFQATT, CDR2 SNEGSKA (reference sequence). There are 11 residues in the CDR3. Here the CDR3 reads CNARQGTAQYF. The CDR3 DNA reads TGCAATGCTAGACAAGGGACAGCCCAGTACTTC.

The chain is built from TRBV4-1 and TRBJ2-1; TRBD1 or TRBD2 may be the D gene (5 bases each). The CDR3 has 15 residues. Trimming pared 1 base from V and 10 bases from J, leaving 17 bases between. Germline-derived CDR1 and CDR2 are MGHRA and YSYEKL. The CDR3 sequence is CASSQVIEGRREQFF. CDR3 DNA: TGCGCCAGCAGCCAAGTAATCGAGGGGCGTCGGGAGCAGTTCTTC.

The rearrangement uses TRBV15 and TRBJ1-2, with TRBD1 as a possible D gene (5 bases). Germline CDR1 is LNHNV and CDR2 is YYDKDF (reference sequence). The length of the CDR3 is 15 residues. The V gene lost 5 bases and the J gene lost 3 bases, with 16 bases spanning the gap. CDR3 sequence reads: CATSGPRDRYYGYTF. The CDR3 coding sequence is TGTGCCACCAGCGGCCCCCGGGACCGCTACTATGGCTACACCTTC.

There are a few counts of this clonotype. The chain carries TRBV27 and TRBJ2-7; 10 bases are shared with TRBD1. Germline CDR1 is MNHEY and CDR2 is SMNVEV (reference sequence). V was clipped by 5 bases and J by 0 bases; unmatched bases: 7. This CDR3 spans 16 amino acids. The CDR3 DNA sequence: TGTGCCAGCAGTCCATCGACAGGGGGCGTCTCCTACGAGCAGTACTTC. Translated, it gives CASSPSTGGVSYEQYF.

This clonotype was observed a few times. As DNA, the CDR3 is TGTGCCAGCAGCTTAGCCGTGACGGTATCCTACGAGCAGTACTTC. Protein sequence: CASSLAVTVSYEQYF. V usage is TRBV7-2 and J usage is TRBJ2-7; no clear D. Trimming cost V 0 bases and J 1 base, with 10 bases left between them. The CDR3 consists of 15 residues. Germline V gene lookup returns CDR1 SGHTA and CDR2 FQGNSA.

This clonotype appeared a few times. In DNA form, the CDR3 reads TGTGCCAGCAGCTACAGGGGGGGCTCCAACACGCAGTATTTT. Translation gives CASSYRGGSNTQYF. The genes are TRBV3-1 and TRBJ2-3; D might be TRBD1 (8 bases). The V end was cut by 5 bases, the J end by 9 bases, with 18 bases between. The CDR3 covers 14 residues. Germline-derived CDR1 and CDR2 are LGHDT and YNNKEL (reference sequence).

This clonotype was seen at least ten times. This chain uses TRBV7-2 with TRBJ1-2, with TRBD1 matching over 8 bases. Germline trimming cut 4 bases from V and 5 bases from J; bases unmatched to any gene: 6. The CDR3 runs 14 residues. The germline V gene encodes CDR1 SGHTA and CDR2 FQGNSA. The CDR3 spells CASSSEDRAYGYTF. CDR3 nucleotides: TGTGCCAGCAGCTCCGAGGACAGGGCGTATGGCTACACCTTC.

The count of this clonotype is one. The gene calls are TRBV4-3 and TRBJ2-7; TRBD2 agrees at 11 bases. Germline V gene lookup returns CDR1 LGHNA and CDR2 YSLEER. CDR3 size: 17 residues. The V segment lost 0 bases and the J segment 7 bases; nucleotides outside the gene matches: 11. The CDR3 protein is CASSQDLGLAGGDEQYF. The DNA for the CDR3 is TGCGCCAGCAGCCAAGATCTAGGGCTAGCGGGGGGAGATGAGCAGTACTTC.

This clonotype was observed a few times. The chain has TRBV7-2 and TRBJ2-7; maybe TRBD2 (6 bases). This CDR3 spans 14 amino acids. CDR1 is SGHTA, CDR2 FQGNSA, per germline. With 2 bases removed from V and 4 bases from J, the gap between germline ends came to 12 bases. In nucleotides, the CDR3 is TGTGCCAGCAGCTTACAGGGCGGGAAATACGAGCAGTACTTC. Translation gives CASSLQGGKYEQYF.

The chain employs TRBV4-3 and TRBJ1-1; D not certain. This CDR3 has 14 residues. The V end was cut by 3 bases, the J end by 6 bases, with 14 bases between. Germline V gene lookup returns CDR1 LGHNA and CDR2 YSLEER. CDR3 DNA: TGCGCCAGCAGCCAGCAGTTGTATATCGCTGAAGCTTTCTTT. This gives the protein CASSQQLYIAEAFF.

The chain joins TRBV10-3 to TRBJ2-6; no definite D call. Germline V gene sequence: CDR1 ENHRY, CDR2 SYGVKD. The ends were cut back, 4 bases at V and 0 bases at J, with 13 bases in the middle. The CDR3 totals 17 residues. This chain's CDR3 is CAISVGVGYSGANVLTF. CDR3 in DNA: TGTGCCATCAGTGTGGGTGTCGGGTACTCTGGGGCCAACGTCCTGACTTTC.

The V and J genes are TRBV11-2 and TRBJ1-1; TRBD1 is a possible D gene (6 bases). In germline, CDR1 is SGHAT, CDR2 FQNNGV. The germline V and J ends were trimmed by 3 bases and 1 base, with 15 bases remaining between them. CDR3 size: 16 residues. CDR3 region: CASSFGPGDTNTEAFF. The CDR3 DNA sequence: TGTGCCAGCAGCTTTGGGCCAGGGGACACGAACACTGAAGCTTTCTTT.

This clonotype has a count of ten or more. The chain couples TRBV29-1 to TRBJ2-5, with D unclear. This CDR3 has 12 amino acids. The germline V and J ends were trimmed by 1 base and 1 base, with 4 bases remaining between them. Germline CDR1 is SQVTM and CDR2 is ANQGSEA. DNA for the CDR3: TGCAGCGTTGAAGCCCCCCAAGAGACCCAGTACTTC. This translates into CSVEAPQETQYF.

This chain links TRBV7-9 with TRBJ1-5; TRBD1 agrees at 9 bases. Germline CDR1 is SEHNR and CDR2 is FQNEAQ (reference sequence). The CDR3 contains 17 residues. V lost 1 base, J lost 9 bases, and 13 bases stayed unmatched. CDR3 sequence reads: CASSLGAGQGFSRPQHF. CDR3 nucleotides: TGTGCCAGCAGCTTAGGGGCGGGACAGGGATTTTCGCGGCCCCAGCATTTT.

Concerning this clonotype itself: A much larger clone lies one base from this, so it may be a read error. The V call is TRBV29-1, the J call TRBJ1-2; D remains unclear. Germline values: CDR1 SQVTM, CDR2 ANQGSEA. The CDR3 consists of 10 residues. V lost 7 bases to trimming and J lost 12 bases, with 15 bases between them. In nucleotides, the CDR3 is TGCAGCGCATCTTTAGGCGGCCACACCTTC. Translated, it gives CSASLGGHTF.